These T cell receptor beta chains were read from a single sample in a study of a mutant IDH1 vaccine in newly diagnosed glioma. TCRdb keeps only in-frame clones here, not all; method: immunoSEQ multiplex PCR. The sample lists 70,000 to 95,000 clones, around 85% occurring once. For these TCRs, the target antigens are not known. The source material was PBMCs, sampled from a glioma patient whose treatment included an IDH1 peptide vaccine. The receptors derive from a woman between 45 and 60 years old with glioma. Each CDR3 is given with its conserved first and last residue. A D gene is named only where the DNA matches it firmly. The size field is filled for only some rows; it gives once, few, many or a size class.

d_gene	abundance	j_gene	v_gene	CDR3aa	CDR3nt
.	.	TRBJ1-1	TRBV11-3	CASSLGAGTKAFF	TGTGCCAGCAGCTTAGGGGCCGGGACCAAAGCTTTCTTT
.	.	TRBJ2-5	TRBV15	CATKKSSTQETQYF	TGTGCCACCAAGAAGTCCTCCACCCAAGAGACCCAGTACTTC
.	.	TRBJ2-6	TRBV19	CAISRGPGANVLTF	TGTGCCATATCCCGGGGCCCTGGGGCCAACGTCCTGACTTTC
.	.	TRBJ1-1	TRBV27	CASSPRMGRNTEAFF	TGTGCCAGCAGCCCTCGGATGGGAAGGAACACTGAAGCTTTCTTT
.	.	TRBJ2-2	TRBV2	CASTDNSGELFF	TGTGCCAGCACAGATAACTCCGGGGAGCTGTTTTTT
.	.	TRBJ1-2	TRBV10-3	CAISESGRDGYTF	TGTGCCATCAGTGAGTCAGGGAGGGATGGCTACACCTTC
.	.	TRBJ1-1	TRBV7-8	CASILRGSNTEAFF	TGTGCCAGCATCCTAAGGGGGAGCAACACTGAAGCTTTCTTT
.	.	TRBJ2-1	TRBV5-1	CASGGTLNNEQFF	TGCGCCAGCGGGGGGACTTTAAACAATGAGCAGTTCTTC
.	few	TRBJ1-1	TRBV30	CAWSVNSEAFF	TGTGCCTGGAGTGTAAATTCTGAAGCTTTCTTT
.	.	TRBJ2-1	TRBV6-1	CASSEAPTPYNEQFF	TGTGCCAGCAGTGAAGCGCCAACACCTTACAATGAGCAGTTCTTC
TRBD1	.	TRBJ1-1	TRBV5-1	CASSTRQGAMEAFF	TGCGCCAGCAGCACGCGACAGGGGGCCATGGAAGCTTTCTTT
TRBD1	.	TRBJ2-1	TRBV7-6	CASSLDRAREQFF	TGTGCCAGCAGCTTGGACAGGGCCAGGGAGCAGTTCTTC
TRBD2	once	TRBJ2-5	TRBV5-6	CASSFGGRAIQETQYF	TGTGCCAGCAGCTTCGGCGGGAGGGCCATCCAAGAGACCCAGTACTTC
.	many	TRBJ1-5	TRBV2	CASGIEGSQPQHF	TGTGCCAGCGGGATAGAGGGGAGTCAGCCCCAGCATTTT
.	.	TRBJ1-6	TRBV27	CASSLIQSSYNSPLHF	TGTGCCAGCAGTCTAATACAGAGCTCCTATAATTCACCCCTCCACTTT
.	.	TRBJ1-2	TRBV28	CASSEGQNYGYTF	TGTGCCAGCAGCGAGGGACAAAACTATGGCTACACCTTC
TRBD1	once	TRBJ2-1	TRBV5-6	CASSLDRGIVYNEQFF	TGTGCCAGCAGCTTGGACAGGGGGATAGTTTACAATGAGCAGTTCTTC
.	.	TRBJ2-7	TRBV2	CASSETDGSYEQYF	TGTGCCAGCAGTGAGACGGACGGAAGCTACGAGCAGTACTTC
.	.	TRBJ2-3	TRBV18	CASSPDSPLTDTQYF	TGTGCCAGCTCACCTGACAGTCCCCTCACAGATACGCAGTATTTT
TRBD1	.	TRBJ2-7	TRBV5-5	CASSSGTGAYEQYF	TGTGCCAGCAGCTCCGGGACAGGGGCCTACGAGCAGTACTTC
.	.	TRBJ2-1	TRBV30	CAWSVGSEQFF	TGTGCCTGGAGTGTGGGCAGCGAGCAGTTCTTC
.	.	TRBJ1-2	TRBV6-1	CASSEARWAGGYTF	TGTGCCAGCAGTGAAGCGCGGTGGGCAGGTGGCTACACCTTC
TRBD2	.	TRBJ2-5	TRBV11-2	CASSQVSGRGGRETQYF	TGTGCCAGCAGCCAAGTTAGCGGGAGGGGGGGTCGTGAGACCCAGTACTTC
TRBD2	.	TRBJ2-1	TRBV7-3	CASSLTSGRRNEQFF	TGTGCCAGCAGCCTCACTAGCGGGAGGAGAAATGAGCAGTTCTTC
.	.	TRBJ2-3	TRBV4-2	CASSQVVGRPTDTQYF	TGTGCCAGCAGCCAAGTCGTCGGGAGACCCACAGATACGCAGTATTTT
.	.	TRBJ2-3	TRBV2	CASSEVNPSTDTQYF	TGTGCCAGCAGTGAAGTTAACCCCAGCACAGATACGCAGTATTTT
TRBD1	.	TRBJ1-2	TRBV6-1	CASSGWTGANNYGYTF	TGTGCCAGCAGTGGATGGACAGGCGCTAATAACTATGGCTACACCTTC
TRBD2	.	TRBJ2-1	TRBV19	CASSIFSGRTNEQFF	TGTGCCAGTAGTATTTTTAGCGGGAGGACCAATGAGCAGTTCTTC
.	.	TRBJ2-1	TRBV2	CASGPGTLQGEQFF	TGTGCCAGCGGGCCAGGGACTCTTCAAGGAGAGCAGTTCTTC
.	.	TRBJ1-5	TRBV6-6	CASRRRDGAPQHF	TGTGCCAGCAGGCGACGGGACGGAGCACCCCAGCATTTT
TRBD1	once	TRBJ2-5	TRBV5-5	CASSWDRGGETQYF	TGTGCCAGCAGCTGGGACAGGGGCGGGGAGACCCAGTACTTC
TRBD1	.	TRBJ2-3	TRBV5-4	CASRGRGGASAGDTQYF	TGTGCCAGCAGGGGACGAGGGGGCGCATCTGCGGGAGATACGCAGTATTTT
.	.	TRBJ2-7	TRBV27	CASSLSGTGYEQYF	TGTGCCAGCAGTTTATCCGGCACAGGCTACGAGCAGTACTTC
.	.	TRBJ1-2	TRBV5-5	CASSLSGGNYGYTF	TGTGCCAGCAGCTTGTCGGGTGGGAACTATGGCTACACCTTC
.	few	TRBJ1-4	TRBV28	CASSRQTREKLFF	TGTGCCAGCAGTAGGCAGACTAGGGAAAAACTGTTTTTT
.	few	TRBJ2-7	TRBV20-1	CSASDNLEQYF	TGCAGTGCCTCGGACAATCTCGAGCAGTACTTC
.	few	TRBJ1-1	TRBV10-3	CAISESGTNTEAFF	TGTGCCATCAGTGAGTCAGGGACGAACACTGAAGCTTTCTTT
TRBD1	.	TRBJ1-1	TRBV27	CASSLNRGRNTEAFF	TGTGCCAGCAGTTTAAACAGGGGTAGGAACACTGAAGCTTTCTTT
.	.	TRBJ2-5	TRBV9	CASSASQETQYF	TGTGCCAGCAGCGCGTCCCAAGAGACCCAGTACTTC
TRBD1	.	TRBJ2-5	TRBV27	CASSLRTGASRETQYF	TGTGCCAGCAGTCTAAGGACAGGGGCCTCCCGGGAGACCCAGTACTTC
TRBD1	.	TRBJ2-5	TRBV2	CASYRTGSFQETQYF	TGTGCCAGCTACCGGACAGGAAGTTTCCAAGAGACCCAGTACTTC
TRBD2	.	TRBJ2-1	TRBV10-1	CASSETTSGYNEQFF	TGCGCCAGCAGTGAGACGACTAGCGGTTACAATGAGCAGTTCTTC
.	.	TRBJ1-1	TRBV19	CASSVTGLNTEAFF	TGTGCCAGTAGTGTCACAGGTTTGAACACTGAAGCTTTCTTT
.	.	TRBJ1-4	TRBV2	CASSSTGRTNEKLFF	TGTGCCAGCAGTTCTACAGGGAGGACTAATGAAAAACTGTTTTTT
.	.	TRBJ1-3	TRBV9	CASSGGLDPGNTIYF	TGTGCCAGCAGCGGTGGTTTGGACCCAGGAAACACCATATATTTT
.	.	TRBJ1-1	TRBV10-1	CASSEGGPGFGAFF	TGCGCCAGCAGTGAAGGGGGGCCCGGGTTCGGGGCTTTCTTT
TRBD1	.	TRBJ1-1	TRBV6-5	CASSSWDRANTEAFF	TGTGCCAGCAGCAGCTGGGACAGAGCGAACACTGAAGCTTTCTTT
.	.	TRBJ1-2	TRBV27	CASSPRAEYYGYTF	TGTGCCAGCAGTCCCCGGGCAGAATACTATGGCTACACCTTC